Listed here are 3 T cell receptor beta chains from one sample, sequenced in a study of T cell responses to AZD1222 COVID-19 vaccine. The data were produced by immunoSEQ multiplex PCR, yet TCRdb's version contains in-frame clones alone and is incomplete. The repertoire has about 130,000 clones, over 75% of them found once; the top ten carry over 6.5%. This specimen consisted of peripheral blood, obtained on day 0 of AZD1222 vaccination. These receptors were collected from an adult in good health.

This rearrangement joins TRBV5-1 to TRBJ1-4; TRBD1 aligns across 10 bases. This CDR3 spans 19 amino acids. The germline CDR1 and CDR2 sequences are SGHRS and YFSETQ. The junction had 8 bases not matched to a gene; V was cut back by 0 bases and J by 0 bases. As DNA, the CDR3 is TGCGCCAGCAGCTTGGGTATGGGACAGGGGACGTCAACTAATGAAAAACTGTTTTTT. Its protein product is CASSLGMGQGTSTNEKLFF.

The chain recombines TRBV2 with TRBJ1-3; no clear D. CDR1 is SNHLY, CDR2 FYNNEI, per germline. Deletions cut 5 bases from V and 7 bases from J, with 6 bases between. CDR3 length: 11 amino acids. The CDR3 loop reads CASSPGNTIYF. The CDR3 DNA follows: TGTGCCAGCAGTCCGGGTAACACCATATATTTT.

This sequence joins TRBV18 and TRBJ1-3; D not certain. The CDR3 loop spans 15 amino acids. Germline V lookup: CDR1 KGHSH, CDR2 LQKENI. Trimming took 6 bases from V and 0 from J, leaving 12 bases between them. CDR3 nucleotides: TGTGCCAGCTCCCCTATGAGGAGCTCTGGAAACACCATATATTTT. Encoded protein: CASSPMRSSGNTIYF.